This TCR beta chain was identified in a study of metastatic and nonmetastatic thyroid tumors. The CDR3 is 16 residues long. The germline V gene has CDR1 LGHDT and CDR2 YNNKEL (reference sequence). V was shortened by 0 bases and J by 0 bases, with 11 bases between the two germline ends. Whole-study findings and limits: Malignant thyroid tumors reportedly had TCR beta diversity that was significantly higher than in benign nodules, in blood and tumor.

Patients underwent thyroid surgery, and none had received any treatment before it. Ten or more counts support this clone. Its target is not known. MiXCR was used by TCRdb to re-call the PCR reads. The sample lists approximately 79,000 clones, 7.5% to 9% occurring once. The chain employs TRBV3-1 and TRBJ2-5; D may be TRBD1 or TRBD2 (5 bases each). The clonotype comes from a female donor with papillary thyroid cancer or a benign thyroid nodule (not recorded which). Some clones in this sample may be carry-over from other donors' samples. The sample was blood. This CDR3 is CASSQEDGTDQETQYF. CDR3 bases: TGTGCCAGCAGCCAAGAAGACGGGACCGACCAAGAGACCCAGTACTTC.